The rows below give T cell receptor beta chains drawn from one sample of a study of cytomegalovirus exposure and HLA in healthy donors. TCRdb's copy holds only in-frame clones and misses some; the assay was immunoSEQ multiplex PCR. The table records around 120,000 clones, 75% to 85% of them present only once. The source material was PBMCs. The receptors here all came from a male donor in good health and CMV-seropositive. The CDR3 runs from the conserved cysteine through the conserved F or W. The D gene is left open where the match is weak. Clone size, where shown, is once, few, many, or a class for clones that have expanded.

v_gene	d_gene	abundance	j_gene	CDR3aa	CDR3nt
TRBV18	-	-	TRBJ2-5	CASSPLLVLETQYF	TGTGCCAGCTCACCACTTTTAGTCCTAGAGACCCAGTACTTC
TRBV7-2	TRBD1	-	TRBJ1-4	CASSLDPGGNEKLFF	TGTGCCAGCAGCTTAGATCCAGGGGGAAATGAAAAACTGTTTTTT
TRBV9	-	once	TRBJ2-7	CASSVEPTGIEQYF	TGTGCCAGCAGCGTAGAACCCACAGGGATCGAGCAGTACTTC
TRBV29-1	TRBD2	-	TRBJ2-3	CSVEDRYLGGADTQYF	TGCAGCGTTGAAGATCGGTATTTGGGAGGGGCAGATACGCAGTATTTT
TRBV5-4	-	-	TRBJ2-1	CASSLQAGGNNEQFF	TGTGCCAGCAGCTTGCAAGCGGGTGGGAACAATGAGCAGTTCTTC
TRBV28	TRBD1	-	TRBJ2-3	CASKMPGQGADTQYF	TGTGCCAGCAAGATGCCGGGACAGGGGGCAGATACGCAGTATTTT
TRBV19	TRBD2	-	TRBJ2-7	CASRELAGSYEQYF	TGTGCCAGTAGAGAACTAGCGGGGTCCTACGAGCAGTACTTC
TRBV29-1	-	once	TRBJ2-2	CSGVGLANTGELFF	TGCAGCGGGGTCGGCCTAGCGAACACCGGGGAGCTGTTTTTT
TRBV27	-	-	TRBJ1-1	CASSLTAGEWGTEAFF	TGTGCCAGCAGTTTAACGGCAGGGGAGTGGGGAACTGAAGCTTTCTTT
TRBV5-6	TRBD2	once	TRBJ2-2	CASRLAGDTGELFF	TGTGCCAGTCGCCTAGCGGGCGACACCGGGGAGCTGTTTTTT
TRBV27	TRBD2	-	TRBJ2-1	CASSLATSGSEQFF	TGTGCCAGCAGTTTAGCGACTAGCGGGAGTGAGCAGTTCTTC
TRBV30	-	-	TRBJ2-7	CAWSPLTVPDTFNEQYF	TGTGCCTGGAGCCCTCTTACAGTCCCCGATACGTTTAACGAGCAGTACTTC
TRBV7-3	TRBD1	-	TRBJ2-5	CASSLDREETQYF	TGTGCCAGCAGCTTGGACAGGGAGGAGACCCAGTACTTC
TRBV30	-	-	TRBJ2-1	CAWTSTGNEQFF	TGTGCCTGGACCTCTACCGGCAATGAGCAGTTCTTC
TRBV18	TRBD1	once	TRBJ1-6	CASSPIPATGGAYSPLHF	TGTGCCAGCTCACCAATCCCAGCTACAGGGGGCGCATATTCACCCCTCCACTTT
TRBV6-6	-	few	TRBJ2-7	CASKDGGYEQYF	TGTGCCAGCAAAGATGGGGGGTACGAGCAGTACTTC
TRBV5-5	TRBD1	few	TRBJ1-5	CASSLQGRQPQHF	TGTGCCAGCAGCCTACAGGGGAGACAGCCCCAGCATTTT
TRBV30	TRBD1	-	TRBJ1-2	CAWSTLRGQDPGYTF	TGTGCCTGGAGTACGCTCCGAGGACAGGATCCGGGCTACACCTTC
TRBV19	TRBD2	-	TRBJ2-3	CASTVGTSGSTDTQYF	TGTGCCAGTACCGTCGGGACTAGCGGTAGCACAGATACGCAGTATTTT
TRBV5-1	TRBD2	-	TRBJ2-3	CASSVGLAGAVDTQYF	TGCGCCAGCAGCGTGGGACTAGCGGGAGCGGTGGATACGCAGTATTTT
TRBV9	-	-	TRBJ2-1	CASSVASGNEQFF	TGTGCCAGCAGCGTAGCCAGCGGGAATGAGCAGTTCTTC
TRBV19	TRBD2	-	TRBJ2-1	CASTKTSGNYNEQFF	TGTGCCAGCACGAAGACTAGCGGGAACTACAATGAGCAGTTCTTC
TRBV5-5	-	-	TRBJ1-2	CASSLERGNYGYTF	TGTGCCAGCAGCTTGGAAAGGGGAAACTATGGCTACACCTTC
TRBV9	TRBD2	few	TRBJ2-7	CASSGEGGALVEQYF	TGTGCCAGCAGCGGAGAGGGAGGGGCCTTAGTCGAGCAGTACTTC
TRBV2	TRBD1	-	TRBJ2-7	CASSERQGTYEQYF	TGTGCCAGCAGTGAAAGACAGGGAACCTACGAGCAGTACTTC
TRBV28	TRBD1	-	TRBJ2-7	CASSKGARGGYEQYF	TGTGCCAGCAGTAAGGGGGCGAGGGGCGGCTACGAGCAGTACTTC
TRBV7-3	-	-	TRBJ2-3	CASSLGAGALTDTQYF	TGTGCCAGCAGCCTTGGGGCAGGGGCTCTCACAGATACGCAGTATTTT
TRBV21-1	-	-	TRBJ2-7	CASSKIPRDRDSYEQYF	TGTGCCAGCAGCAAAATCCCCCGGGACAGGGACTCCTACGAGCAGTACTTC
TRBV7-2	-	-	TRBJ2-3	CASSLAGGDTQYF	TGTGCCAGCAGCTTAGCTGGAGGAGATACGCAGTATTTT
TRBV29-1	-	-	TRBJ1-2	CSVDADKGAGYTF	TGCAGCGTTGACGCCGACAAAGGTGCCGGCTACACCTTC